A single sample is the source of the 23 T cell receptor beta chains below, sequenced in a study of TET2 disruption in CD19-targeted CAR T cells. The treatment is: autologous CTL019 cells: CD19 CAR with 4-1BB and CD3 zeta domains. Their antigens are not known. Produced via immunoSEQ multiplex PCR; TCRdb's table is partial and in-frame only. This sample's clone table lists 25,000 to 30,000 clones. The specimen comprised CD8- CAR+ T cells sorted from cultured blood T cells, sampled for CD19 CAR T cell therapy. The subset here: CD8-negative CAR-positive T cells from the infusion product. The receptors come from a man in his 70s with chronic lymphocytic leukemia.

With respect to this clone: The read is 3 residues too short to cover the CDR3 end, so that end is filled in from the germline J gene. This chain uses TRBV5-1 with TRBJ1-2; D is perhaps TRBD1 (6 bases). Germline V CDR1 and CDR2: SGHRS, YFSETQ. The CDR3 has 15 residues. The CDR3: CASSRGQTDTDTYTF. The part of the CDR3 DNA that was read is TGCGCCAGCAGCCGCGGACAGACTGACACAGATACC.

CDR3 region: CASSVIETNYGYTF. The covered CDR3 bases are TGTGCCAGCAGCGTCATAGAAACTAACTATGGC. The chain carries TRBV2 and TRBJ1-2; no definite D call. The read ends 3 residues before the CDR3 terminus; that terminus is restored from the germline J gene. The CDR3 runs 14 residues. In germline, CDR1 is SNHLY, CDR2 FYNNEI. V shed 6 bases and J shed 0 bases, with 11 bases lying between them. Complete variable domain (other parts from reference TRBV2 and TRBJ1-2): EPEVTQTPSHQVTQMGQEVILRCVPISNHLYFYWYRQILGQKVEFLVSFYNNEISEKSEIFDDQFSVERPDGSNFTLKIRSTKLEDSAMYFCASSVIETNYGYTFGSGTRLTVV.

Turning to this clone: The read gets to within 3 residues of the CDR3 end, and the germline J gene fills in the rest. This chain links TRBV10-2 with TRBJ1-4, with TRBD1 as a possible D gene (6 bases). The V gene lost 5 bases and the J gene lost 7 bases, with 11 bases spanning the gap. This CDR3 has 13 residues. The germline V gene has CDR1 WSHSY and CDR2 SAAADI. The chain's CDR3 is CASSRGGGEKLFF. The part of the CDR3 DNA that was read is TGCGCCAGCAGTCGTGGGGGCGGTGAAAAA.

As concerns this clone: The read finishes 3 residues shy of the CDR3 end, and the germline J gene is used to complete it. In the same sample, other DNA sequences code for this CDR3. This chain joins TRBV10-3 and TRBJ1-2; maybe TRBD1 (6 bases). The germline gives CDR1 ENHRY, CDR2 SYGVKD. The V and J ends lost 4 bases and 6 bases respectively, with 12 bases between them. This CDR3 has 13 residues. The CDR3 bases that were read are TGTGCCATCAGTGCAGGGGAGAGGGATGGC. Translation: CAISAGERDG. The full CDR3 protein reads CAISAGERDGYTF.

A note on this clone: The CDR3 end falls 3 residues outside the read, so it is completed with the germline J gene. The chain is built from TRBV19 and TRBJ1-5, with TRBD1 as a possible D gene (5 bases). With 9 bases removed from V and 3 bases from J, the gap between germline ends came to 15 bases. CDR1 is LNHDA and CDR2 is SQIVND in the germline V gene (reference sequence). The CDR3 sequence is 14 residues long. The sequenced CDR3 bases are TGTGCCAGCACCGACCAGGGTACCAATCAGCCC. The encoded protein is CASTDQGTNQP. The CDR3 in its entirety is CASTDQGTNQPQHF. The variable domain in full, with the rest retrieved from reference TRBV19 and TRBJ1-5, is DGGITQSPKYLFRKEGQNVTLSCEQNLNHDAMYWYRQDPGQGLRLIYYSQIVNDFQKGDIAEGYSVSREKKESFPLTVTSAQKNPTAFYLCASTDQGTNQPQHFGDGTRLSIL.

On this clone itself: The sequence runs out 3 residues before the end of the CDR3; the remainder is reconstructed from the germline J gene. V gene TRBV20-1 combines with J gene TRBJ1-1; a weak D match, TRBD1 (5 bases). In germline, CDR1 is DFQATT, CDR2 SNEGSKA (reference sequence). The ends were cut back, 3 bases at V and 5 bases at J, with 10 bases in the middle. This CDR3 region has 12 residues. The covered CDR3 bases are TGCAGTGCTAGCTTGGGGGGGACTGAA. It encodes CSASLGGTE. The full CDR3 reads CSASLGGTEAFF.

Remarks on this clone: The read comes to an end 3 residues before the CDR3 does, leaving the germline J gene to fill in the end. The chain is built from TRBV7-3 and TRBJ2-2, with 10 bases that match TRBD1. V lost 5 bases and J lost 5; bases outside the gene matches: 8. From germline, CDR1 is SGHTA and CDR2 FQGTGA. This CDR3 comprises 16 residues. Incomplete CDR3 DNA: TGTGCCAGCAGCACCCCGACAGGGGGCAGGACCGGGGAG. Amino acids: CASSTPTGGRTGE. The entire CDR3 protein is CASSTPTGGRTGELFF.

Remarks on this clone: The read gets to within 3 residues of the CDR3 end, and the germline J gene fills in the rest. This CDR3 is also generated by other DNA sequences in the sample. The chain is built from TRBV30 and TRBJ1-1, with D perhaps matching TRBD1 (6 bases). Looked up from germline, CDR1 is GTSNPN and CDR2 is SVGIG (reference sequence). The length of the CDR3 is 12 residues. CDR3 region: CACQRGRETAFF. CDR3 DNA (partial): TGTGCCTGTCAGCGGGGGCGGGAGACA.

The CDR3 spells CASSIVLADTQYF. CDR3 bases read: TGTGCCAGTAGTATAGTACTAGCAGATACG. The chain uses TRBV19 and TRBJ2-3; weak D call: TRBD2 (5 bases). Sequencing ends 3 residues short of the CDR3 end; the germline J gene provides the rest. The V end lost 1 base, the J end lost 4 bases, and 6 bases lay between the germline ends. From germline, CDR1 is LNHDA and CDR2 SQIVND (reference sequence). The CDR3 is made up of 13 amino acids.

On this clone itself: Read coverage stops 3 residues before the CDR3 terminus; the germline J gene supplies the remainder. The gene calls are TRBV18 and TRBJ2-4; TRBD1 aligns across 7 bases. Per the germline V gene, CDR1 is KGHSH and CDR2 is LQKENI. This CDR3 region has 12 residues. Partial CDR3 DNA: TGTGCCAGCGCGAACAGGGGCTATGGT. Protein sequence: CASANRGYG. The complete CDR3 sequence is CASANRGYGQYF.

For this clone: Germline and junction disagree at one end, which may indicate a read error. This CDR3 is CPSSPGQGASDTQYF. CDR3 bases read: TGTCCCAGCAGCCCCGGACAGGGGGCCTCAGATACC. The V and J genes are TRBV7-3 and TRBJ2-5; 11 positions match TRBD1. Read sequence stops 3 residues before the CDR3 end, and the germline J gene provides the missing end. Germline CDR1 SGHTA, CDR2 FQGTGA. The CDR3 is 15 amino acids.

As concerns this clone: The sequenced fragment ends 3 residues before the CDR3 boundary, so the rest is inferred from the germline J gene. The J gene is TRBJ1-1, the V gene TRBV5-1, with TRBD1 matching over 9 bases. Per the germline V gene, CDR1 is SGHRS and CDR2 is YFSETQ. J was trimmed by 0 bases and V by 0 bases; bases with no gene match: 3. There are 16 residues in the CDR3. The CDR3 protein is CASSLGQGVLNTEAFF. The sequenced CDR3 bases are TGCGCCAGCAGCTTGGGACAGGGGGTACTGAACACTGAA.

As concerns this clone: The read halts 3 residues ahead of the CDR3 end, with the missing end drawn from the germline J gene. The genes are TRBV18 and TRBJ2-4; no reliable D call. CDR3 size: 16 residues. CDR1 and CDR2 (germline): KGHSH, LQKENI. The CDR3 DNA, read in part, is TGTGCCAGCTCACCAAAAACGGTTCCTACTAACTATGGT. Translated, it gives CASSPKTVPTNYG. The whole CDR3 sequence is CASSPKTVPTNYGQYF. The full variable domain, rest sourced from reference TRBV18 and TRBJ2-4, is NAGVMQNPRHLVRRRGQEARLRCSPMKGHSHVYWYRQLPEEGLKFMVYLQKENIIDESGMPKERFSAEFPKEGPSILRIQQVVRGDSAAYFCASSPKTVPTNYGQYFGAGTRLSVL.

As for this clone: The read ends 3 residues early relative to the CDR3; the germline J gene fills the gap. This sequence joins TRBV19 and TRBJ2-3; 8 bases are shared with TRBD2. In germline, CDR1 is LNHDA, CDR2 SQIVND (reference sequence). The ends lost 6 bases at V and 0 bases at J; junction bases unmatched: 5. The CDR3 runs 15 residues. The CDR3 bases that were read are TGTGCCAGTAGGCGAGCGGGGGCTAGCACAGATACG. Encoded protein: CASRRAGASTDT. The complete CDR3 reads CASRRAGASTDTQYF. The variable domain in full, with the rest retrieved from reference TRBV19 and TRBJ2-3, is DGGITQSPKYLFRKEGQNVTLSCEQNLNHDAMYWYRQDPGQGLRLIYYSQIVNDFQKGDIAEGYSVSREKKESFPLTVTSAQKNPTAFYLCASRRAGASTDTQYFGPGTRLTVL.

Note on this clone: Coverage ceases 3 residues before the CDR3 finishes, and the germline J gene fills in the end. V and J are TRBV5-1 and TRBJ2-7, with 10 positions matching TRBD1. V dropped 0 bases and J dropped 5; count of bases not matched to a gene: 11. CDR3 length equals 17 residues. The V gene's germline CDR1 is SGHRS and CDR2 YFSETQ. The CDR3 protein is CASSLDPLTGGKDEQYF. The sequenced CDR3 bases are TGCGCCAGCAGCTTGGACCCCCTGACAGGGGGCAAAGACGAG.

In regard to this clone: The missing CDR3 end, 3 residues past where the read stops, is filled in from the germline J gene. This chain links TRBV20-1 with TRBJ2-3; no clear D gene. Germline-derived CDR1 and CDR2 are DFQATT and SNEGSKA (reference sequence). V dropped 6 bases and J dropped 4 bases, with 5 bases sitting between them. The CDR3 has 10 amino acids. This chain's CDR3 is CSARADTQYF. Incomplete CDR3 DNA: TGCAGTGCAAGGGCAGATACG.

A remark on this clone: The read stops 3 residues short of the end of the CDR3; the missing end is completed from the germline J gene. The chain recombines TRBV5-1 with TRBJ2-5; 15 bases are a match to TRBD2. The CDR3 is made up of 17 amino acids. Per germline, CDR1 SGHRS and CDR2 YFSETQ. Losses at the gene ends were 4 bases for V and 2 bases for J; bases not matched to a gene: 6. CDR3 bases read: TGCGCCAGCAGCCCCGGACTAGCGGGGGGGCGGCAAGAGACC. The encoded protein is CASSPGLAGGRQET. The full CDR3 is CASSPGLAGGRQETQYF.

For this clone: The missing CDR3 end, 3 residues past where the read stops, is filled in from the germline J gene. The rearrangement joins TRBV28 to TRBJ1-4; TRBD1 is a possible D gene (5 bases). Trimming removed 4 bases from V and 1 base from J, with 10 bases in between. Germline-derived CDR1 and CDR2 are MDHEN and SYDVKM. The CDR3 loop spans 15 amino acids. The CDR3 region is CASSSTGGTNEKLFF. The covered CDR3 bases are TGTGCCAGCAGTTCAACAGGAGGAACTAATGAAAAA.

As for this clone: The read stops 3 residues short of the end of the CDR3; the missing end is completed from the germline J gene. The rearrangement links TRBV7-2 to TRBJ1-5, with no clear D. Germline V gene lookup returns CDR1 SGHTA and CDR2 FQGNSA. There are 14 residues in the CDR3. V gave up 5 bases and J gave up 2 bases, with 10 bases separating them. The sequenced part of the CDR3 DNA is TGTGCCAGCAGCCCAGGACTTGGCAATCAGCCC. Protein sequence: CASSPGLGNQP. The entire CDR3 is CASSPGLGNQPQHF.

As regards this clone: The read falls 3 residues short of the CDR3 end, and the missing part is taken from the germline J gene. V usage is TRBV10-2 and J usage is TRBJ2-5; the match to TRBD1 covers 7 bases. The V and J ends lost 5 bases and 5 bases, in that order; junction bases with no gene match: 5. This CDR3 spans 13 amino acids. CDR1 and CDR2 (germline): WSHSY, SAAADI. CDR3 DNA, as far as it was read: TGCGCCAGCAGTTTGACAGGGATGGAGACC. Translating gives CASSLTGMET. The CDR3 reads in full as CASSLTGMETQYF.

Regarding this clone: The read finishes 3 residues shy of the CDR3 end, and the germline J gene is used to complete it. J is TRBJ1-2 and V is TRBV19; 8 nucleotides match TRBD1. Losses at the gene ends were 4 bases for V and 2 bases for J; bases not matched to a gene: 6. This CDR3 comprises 15 residues. CDR1 is LNHDA, CDR2 SQIVND, per germline (reference sequence). The CDR3 DNA, read in part, is TGTGCCAGTAGTAGGGGTCAGGGGGCCAACTATGGC. Amino acid sequence: CASSRGQGANYG. The whole CDR3 region reads CASSRGQGANYGYTF.

About this clone itself: Sequence at one end of the junction differs from germline and may be a read error. The read stops 3 residues short of the end of the CDR3; the missing end is completed from the germline J gene. Other nucleotide sequences in the sample specify the same CDR3. The chain is built from TRBV5-4 and TRBJ1-2; D is ambiguous. Germline assignment: CDR1 SGHNT and CDR2 YYREEE (reference sequence). This CDR3 spans 13 amino acids. The covered CDR3 bases are TGTGCCAGCAGCTTTGGCAAGGACTATGGT. Translating gives CASSFGKDYG. The full CDR3 reads CASSFGKDYGYTF. Variable domain in full (rest from reference TRBV5-4 and TRBJ1-2): ETGVTQSPTHLIKTRGQQVTLRCSSQSGHNTVSWYQQALGQGPQFIFQYYREEENGRGNFPPRFSGLQFPNYSSELNVNALELDDSALYLCASSFGKDYGYTFGSGTRLTVV.

A remark on this clone: Read coverage stops 3 residues before the CDR3 terminus; the germline J gene supplies the remainder. V is TRBV7-2 and J is TRBJ2-7; 11 positions agree with TRBD2. This CDR3 spans 16 amino acids. The V and J ends lost 0 bases and 4 bases, in that order; junction bases with no gene match: 5. Germline values: CDR1 SGHTA, CDR2 FQGNSA. The DNA read from the CDR3 is TGTGCCAGCAGCTTAGCCTATAGCGGGGGGGGGTACGAG. Protein: CASSLAYSGGGYE. The full-length CDR3 reads as CASSLAYSGGGYEQYF.